What follows are 17 T cell receptor beta chains derived from one specimen sequenced in a study of prognosis after radiotherapy for stage I lung cancer. TCR beta CDR3 was amplified from genomic DNA by two-round multiplex PCR. Round one of PCR was performed, and it used primers specific to each TRBV and TRBJ gene. TCRdb independently ran MiXCR on the multiplex PCR reads; one entry per CDR3 protein. The sample includes around 31,000 distinct CDR3 sequences, roughly 52% of them seen just once. The source was PBMCs, collected before or after stereotactic body radiation therapy (not recorded which). The source is a donor aged 50 or older with non-small cell lung cancer.

Written as DNA, the CDR3 is TGTGCCAGCAGGCTCGCAGGGACAGGGAATGAAAAACTGTTTTTT. It codes for CASRLAGTGNEKLFF. This chain links TRBV12-3 or TRBV12-4 with TRBJ1-4; the match to TRBD1 covers 9 bases. Trimming removed 6 bases from V and 5 bases from J; junction bases left unmatched: 7. The CDR3 totals 15 residues.

In the case of this clonotype: Sequence at one end of the junction differs from germline and may be a read error. The chain links TRBV30 to TRBJ1-1; D remains unclear. CDR3 size: 11 residues. Germline-derived CDR1 and CDR2 are GTSNPN and SVGIG (reference sequence). The CDR3: CACSVWGVAFF. Written as DNA, the CDR3 is TGTGCCTGTAGTGTGTGGGGTGTAGCTTTCTTT. The full variable domain, completed using reference TRBV30 and TRBJ1-1, is SQTIHQWPATLVQPVGSPLSLECTVEGTSNPNLYWYRQAAGRGLQLLFYSVGIGQISSEVPQNLSASRPQDRQFILSSKKLLLSDSGFYLCACSVWGVAFFGQGTRLTVV.

The rearrangement joins TRBV11-2 to TRBJ2-5, with D possibly being TRBD1 (6 bases). The CDR3 runs 13 residues. Trimming left V 5 bases short and J 5 bases short, with 12 bases between. Germline V CDR1 and CDR2: SGHAT, FQNNGV. Here the CDR3 DNA reads TGTGCCAGCAGCGAAGACAGGCCGGAGACCCAGTACTTC. Translated, it gives CASSEDRPETQYF.

The chain links TRBV20-1 to TRBJ1-6; D uncertain. V lost 4 bases and J 4 bases, leaving 5 bases between the germline ends. The V gene's germline CDR1 is DFQATT and CDR2 SNEGSKA (reference sequence). The CDR3 contains 12 residues. CDR3: CSATTYNSPLHF. CDR3 DNA sequence: TGCAGTGCTACGACGTATAATTCACCCCTCCACTTT.

This clonotype was counted at least ten times. The rearrangement uses TRBV20-1 and TRBJ1-2; 8 bases map to TRBD1. The CDR3 totals 11 residues. Per germline, CDR1 DFQATT and CDR2 SNEGSKA (reference sequence). V trimming: 4 bases; J trimming: 8 bases; junction bases outside the gene matches: 3. This chain's CDR3 is CSATTGGGYTF. The CDR3 DNA sequence: TGCAGTGCTACTACAGGGGGAGGCTACACCTTC.

This clonotype was recorded at least ten times. J is TRBJ1-1 and V is TRBV18; D possibly corresponds to TRBD1 (5 bases). The CDR3 has 13 residues. CDR1 and CDR2 from the germline V gene are KGHSH and LQKENI. V lost 8 bases to trimming and J lost 6 bases, with 16 bases between them. The CDR3 here is CASHGDSPAEAFF. CDR3 DNA: TGTGCCAGCCATGGGGACTCCCCAGCTGAAGCTTTCTTT.

Many counts were recorded for this clonotype. The chain is built from TRBV7-8 and TRBJ1-5; D remains ambiguous. Between the trimmed V and J ends, which lost 2 bases and 1 base, there was a span of 12 bases. In germline, CDR1 is SGHVS, CDR2 FQNEAQ. The CDR3 sequence is 16 residues long. The CDR3 loop is CASSLYRHLSNQPQHF. As DNA, the CDR3 is TGTGCCAGCAGCTTATATCGTCACCTGAGCAATCAGCCCCAGCATTTT.

There are many counts of this clonotype. The chain is built from TRBV7-3 and TRBJ1-1; D is unclear. Germline V gene lookup returns CDR1 SGHTA and CDR2 FQGTGA. The CDR3 is 13 residues long. Trimming took 5 bases from V and 1 from J, leaving 8 bases between them. The CDR3 reads CASSPDGNTEAFF. For the CDR3, the DNA is TGTGCCAGCAGCCCGGACGGGAACACTGAAGCTTTCTTT.

This clonotype was found a few times. A read error likely explains this, since a far larger clone differs by one base. The chain combines TRBV7-9 with TRBJ2-3; 11 positions match TRBD2. In germline, CDR1 is SEHNR, CDR2 FQNEAQ (reference sequence). The CDR3 has 16 amino acids. CDR3 amino acids: CAGSSTLAGGPGTQYF. CDR3 nucleotide sequence: TGTGCCGGCAGCTCAACCTTAGCGGGAGGGCCGGGTACGCAGTATTTT.

CDR3 region: CASSLLQNTNTGELFF. For the CDR3, the DNA is TGTGCCAGCAGCTTACTACAGAATACGAACACCGGGGAGCTGTTTTTT. The chain links TRBV7-2 to TRBJ2-2; D not resolved. Germline V gene lookup returns CDR1 SGHTA and CDR2 FQGNSA. V gave up 2 bases and J gave up 0 bases, with 10 bases separating them. This CDR3 is 16 amino acids long. The complete variable domain, with remaining parts taken from reference TRBV7-2 and TRBJ2-2, reads GAGVSQSPSNKVTEKGKDVELRCDPISGHTALYWYRQSLGQGLEFLIYFQGNSAPDKSGLPSDRFSAERTGGSVSTLTIQRTQQEDSAVYLCASSLLQNTNTGELFFGEGSRLTVL.

This clonotype was counted many times. J is TRBJ2-7 and V is TRBV6-1, with a weak D call TRBD1 (6 bases). Trimming removed 6 bases at V and 4 bases at J, with 19 bases between. Per the germline V gene, CDR1 is MNHNS and CDR2 is SASEGT. The CDR3 loop spans 15 amino acids. CDR3 sequence: CASSAFSTGIYEQYF. As DNA, the CDR3 is TGTGCCAGCAGCGCCTTCTCTACAGGGATTTACGAGCAGTACTTC.

A note on this clonotype: Just one base apart from a much larger clone, this may be a read error. Since the CDR3 does not end with the conserved phenylalanine or tryptophan, this likely comes from a read error. The rearrangement uses TRBV5-6 and TRBJ1-1; the match to TRBD1 covers 7 bases. CDR1 and CDR2 from the germline V gene are SGHDT and YYEEEE. The CDR3 is made up of 14 amino acids. V was pared by 3 bases and J by 1 base, with 3 bases of the junction left unmatched. CDR3 residues: CASSSGQRNTEAFL. The CDR3 DNA reads as TGTGCCAGCAGCTCGGGACAGAGGAACACTGAAGCTTTCCTT.

This clonotype is a singleton in its sample. Since a far larger clone is one base different, this is likely a read error. The chain is built from TRBV6-4 and TRBJ2-1; 10 bases map to TRBD2. Germline V gives CDR1 MRHNA, CDR2 SNTAGT. This CDR3 has 12 amino acids. Losses at the gene ends were 9 bases for V and 9 bases for J; bases not matched to a gene: 5. CDR3 nucleotides: TGTGCCAGTGGGACTAGCGTACGTGAGCAGTTCTTC. The encoded protein is CASGTSVREQFF.

This clonotype was recorded at least ten times. The V call is TRBV2, the J call TRBJ1-1, with 9 bases matching TRBD1. V lost 6 bases, J lost 10 bases, and 3 bases stayed unmatched. From germline, CDR1 is SNHLY and CDR2 FYNNEI. The CDR3 is 11 residues long. Here the CDR3 reads CASREDRGAFF. The CDR3 DNA follows: TGTGCCAGCAGGGAGGACAGGGGAGCTTTCTTT.

About this clonotype itself: A far larger clone is a single base away, which makes a read error likely. The V call is TRBV6-4, the J call TRBJ2-2, with 11 bases that match TRBD1. This CDR3 has 15 amino acids. The germline CDR1 and CDR2 sequences are MRHNA and SNTAGT. V was pared by 4 bases and J by 5 bases, with 3 bases of the junction left unmatched. CDR3 region: CASSGRDRGTGELFF. The CDR3 coding sequence is TGTGCCAGCAGTGGACGGGACAGGGGGACCGGGGAGCTGTTTTTT.

This clonotype rates as medium-sized. J is TRBJ1-3 and V is TRBV11-2; D gene unclear. The CDR3 consists of 14 residues. Trimming took off 4 bases at V and 3 bases at J, with 10 bases between the two ends. Germline loops: CDR1 SGHAT, CDR2 FQNNGV. CDR3 sequence reads: CASSYGSLGNTIYF. The CDR3 DNA reads as TGTGCCAGCAGCTACGGCTCTCTTGGAAACACCATATATTTT.

The chain joins TRBV24-1 to TRBJ2-2; TRBD2 matches at 7 bases. Germline V gene data show CDR1 as KGHDR and CDR2 as SFDVKD. The V segment lost 7 bases and the J segment 5 bases; nucleotides outside the gene matches: 9. This CDR3 has 15 residues. Here the CDR3 reads CATRGTIGSTGELFF. The CDR3 region has the DNA TGTGCCACCAGGGGGACTATCGGGAGTACCGGGGAGCTGTTTTTT.